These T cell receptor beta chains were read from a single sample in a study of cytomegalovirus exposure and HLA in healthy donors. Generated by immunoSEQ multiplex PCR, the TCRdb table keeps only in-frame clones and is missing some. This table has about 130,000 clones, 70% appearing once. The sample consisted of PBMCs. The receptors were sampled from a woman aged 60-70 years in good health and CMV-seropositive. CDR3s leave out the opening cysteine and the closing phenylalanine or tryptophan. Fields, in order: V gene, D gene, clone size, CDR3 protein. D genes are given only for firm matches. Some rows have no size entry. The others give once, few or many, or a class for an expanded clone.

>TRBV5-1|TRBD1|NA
ASSTLQGAGGYT
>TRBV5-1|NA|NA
ATKMGRGAHEKLF
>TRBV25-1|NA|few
ASKLAGYNSPLH
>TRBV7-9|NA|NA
ASSSGAEKLF
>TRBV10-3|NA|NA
AISGPQGSGDSNQPQH
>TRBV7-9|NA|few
ASRDTSEAF
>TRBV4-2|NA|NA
ASSQDYSGENEKLF
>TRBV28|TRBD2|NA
ASSLSLGGAGGGQY
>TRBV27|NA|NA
ASSFGLKEKLF
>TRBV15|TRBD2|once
ATSRALAGSYEQY
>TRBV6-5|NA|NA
ASSPTGSRYNEQF
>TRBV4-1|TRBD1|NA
ASSRSGTGGANTEAF
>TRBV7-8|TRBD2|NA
ASTLLGTSGSSYEQY
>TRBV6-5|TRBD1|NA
ASSYSRQGARSQY
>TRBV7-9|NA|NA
ASSLDSGNQPQH
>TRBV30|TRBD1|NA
AWSPQGAKNIQY
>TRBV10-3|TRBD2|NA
AIRSSGRTNEQF
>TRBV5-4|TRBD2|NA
ASSLGLAGGETQY
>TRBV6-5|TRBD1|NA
ASSVSGTANQPQH
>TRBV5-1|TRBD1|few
ASSQEDRSYEQY
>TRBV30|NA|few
AWSVKQNYGYT
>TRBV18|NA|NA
ASSPRGETQY
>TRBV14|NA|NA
ASSPRGAYNEQF
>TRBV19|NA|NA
ASSIAKGTYEQY
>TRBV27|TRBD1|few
ASSMDRRNQPQH
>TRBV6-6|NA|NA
ASSYPSDGYT
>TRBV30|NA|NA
AWSGEGAREKLF
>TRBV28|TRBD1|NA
ATGTGYGYT
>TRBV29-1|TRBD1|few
SVGTGNNQPQH